This TCR beta chain was identified in a study of shared clonotypes between healthy human individuals. Healthy and HIV-negative, the adult donors had no recent acute infections or vaccinations. A CD45RA-negative memory subset and a CD45RA+ naive subset were separated from the CD4+ cells. Sequenced by immunoSEQ multiplex PCR; TCRdb stores in-frame clones only, minus some. The sample shows 190,000 or so clones, 90% to 95% of them seen only once. The clonotype originates from a woman aged 25-40 years in good health. The material sequenced was naive CD4+ T cells sorted from blood. Described subset: CD45RA+ positively selected.

The CDR3 DNA reads as TGTGCCAGTAGTATGGGTCAGTCTGGGGCCAACGTCCTGACTTTC. Protein product: CASSMGQSGANVLTF. V and J are TRBV19 and TRBJ2-6; no definite D call. V shed 3 bases and J shed 1 base, with 7 bases lying between them. The CDR3 contains 15 residues. Germline CDR1 is LNHDA and CDR2 is SQIVND (reference sequence).